This T cell receptor (beta chain) originates from a study of blood T cell repertoires in COVID-19. Turning to the study itself: Donors in the United States, Italy and Spain gave samples during acute or convalescent COVID-19. Nucleic acid was either cDNA or gDNA, and it came from T cells, B-cell-depleted T cells, or PBMCs.

This CDR3 spans 15 amino acids. Trimming at V came to 4 bases and at J to 7 bases, leaving 7 bases not matched to a gene. Germline CDR1 reads SNHLY; CDR2 reads FYNNEI. This clone was observed a handful of times. Original methodology: Scientists estimated how many nucleated cells there were by amplifying reference gene primers. The method was immunoSEQ multiplex PCR; TCRdb's version includes in-frame clones alone and lacks a portion of them. D and trimming come from the DNA, and the V and J calls and clone size come from that table. This table holds 200,000 to 300,000 clones, about 88% found once. The gene calls are TRBV2 and TRBJ1-6; 7 positions agree with TRBD1. Material: peripheral blood. The receptor was derived from a woman aged 35 to 49 who had recovered from COVID-19. CDR3 protein: CASSADRAGNSPLHF. CDR3 DNA: TGTGCCAGCAGTGCCGACAGGGCAGGAAATTCACCCCTCCACTTT.